Each of the 17 T cell receptor beta chains below was sequenced from the same sample in a study of early T cells in non-severe SARS-CoV-2 infection. Each CDR3 protein gets one entry after TCRdb re-called the 5' RACE reads with MiXCR. This sample yields tens of thousands of distinct CDR3 sequences, of which approximately 10% are seen a single time; about 10% belongs to the top ten. Sequenced input: whole blood. These receptors originate from an adult who was a healthcare worker with PCR-confirmed SARS-CoV-2 infection or an uninfected control (not recorded which).

This clonotype was seen at least ten times. The chain couples TRBV7-8 to TRBJ1-2; D call uncertain. The CDR3 contains 14 residues. Germline CDR1 and CDR2: SGHVS and FQNEAQ. V dropped 1 base and J dropped 3 bases, with 9 bases sitting between them. Here the CDR3 reads CASSLGQNYYGYTF. In nucleotides, the CDR3 is TGTGCCAGCAGCTTAGGGCAGAATTACTATGGCTACACCTTC.

This clonotype was detected a few times. This rearrangement joins TRBV18 to TRBJ1-4; tentatively, D is TRBD1 (6 bases). Trimming took 4 bases from V and 0 from J, leaving 6 bases between them. CDR1 is KGHSH, CDR2 LQKENI, per germline. This CDR3 comprises 14 residues. The CDR3 is CASSRTATNEKLFF. The DNA of the CDR3 is TGTGCCAGCTCACGGACAGCAACTAATGAAAAACTGTTTTTT. The complete variable domain, with remaining parts taken from reference TRBV18 and TRBJ1-4, reads NAGVMQNPRHLVRRRGQEARLRCSPMKGHSHVYWYRQLPEEGLKFMVYLQKENIIDESGMPKERFSAEFPKEGPSILRIQQVVRGDSAAYFCASSRTATNEKLFFGSGTQLSVL.

This sequence joins TRBV9 and TRBJ2-1; 12 bases are a match to TRBD2. Germline loops: CDR1 SGDLS, CDR2 YYNGEE. Germline trimming cut 6 bases from V and 0 bases from J; bases unmatched to any gene: 7. The CDR3 is made up of 17 amino acids. The CDR3 spells CASNLGLAGTSYNEQFF. CDR3 bases: TGTGCCAGCAACTTAGGACTAGCGGGGACCTCCTACAATGAGCAGTTCTTC.

This clonotype was recorded many times. The V gene is TRBV7-9, the J gene TRBJ2-1; weak D call: TRBD1 (7 bases). CDR3 size: 15 residues. The V end lost 4 bases, the J end lost 2 bases, and 12 bases lay between the germline ends. CDR1 and CDR2 from the germline V gene are SEHNR and FQNEAQ (reference sequence). The CDR3 sequence is CASSSIRGAYNEQFF. The CDR3 DNA reads as TGTGCCAGCAGCTCGATCAGGGGGGCCTACAATGAGCAGTTCTTC. The full variable domain, rest sourced from reference TRBV7-9 and TRBJ2-1, is DTGVSQNPRHKITKRGQNVTFRCDPISEHNRLYWYRQTLGQGPEFLTYFQNEAQLEKSRLLSDRFSAERPKGSFSTLEIQRTEQGDSAMYLCASSSIRGAYNEQFFGPGTRLTVL.

V gene TRBV9 combines with J gene TRBJ2-1; weak D call: TRBD1 (5 bases). CDR1 and CDR2 from the germline V gene are SGDLS and YYNGEE. This CDR3 is 15 amino acids long. The germline V and J ends were trimmed by 4 bases and 4 bases, with 15 bases remaining between them. The CDR3 DNA sequence: TGTGCCAGCAGCCTCGGGCAGGGAATATACAATGAGCAGTTCTTC. Translating it yields CASSLGQGIYNEQFF.

The rearrangement uses TRBV7-9 and TRBJ1-6, with a tentative D call TRBD1 (5 bases). The V end was cut by 1 base, the J end by 10 bases, with 14 bases between. This CDR3 is 15 amino acids long. Germline V gene lookup returns CDR1 SEHNR and CDR2 FQNEAQ (reference sequence). The CDR3 spells CASSLVGGEGSPLHF. DNA of the CDR3: TGTGCCAGCAGCTTAGTTGGAGGGGAAGGCTCACCCCTCCACTTT.

This clonotype was detected a few times. CDR3 bases: TGTGCCAGCAGCCCTGTCCCAAAGGATGGCACCATATATTTT. Translated: CASSPVPKDGTIYF. The chain combines TRBV11-2 with TRBJ1-3; D is ambiguous. Germline loops: CDR1 SGHAT, CDR2 FQNNGV. The CDR3 runs 14 residues. V lost 5 bases, J lost 9 bases, and 17 bases lay in between. The variable domain in full, with the rest retrieved from reference TRBV11-2 and TRBJ1-3, is EAGVAQSPRYKIIEKRQSVAFWCNPISGHATLYWYQQILGQGPKLLIQFQNNGVVDDSQLPKDRFSAERLKGVDSTLKIQPAKLEDSAVYLCASSPVPKDGTIYFGEGSWLTVV.

This clonotype was counted at least ten times. The J gene is TRBJ2-2, the V gene TRBV11-3, with D perhaps matching TRBD1 (5 bases). The CDR3 sequence is 15 residues long. Germline V gene sequence: CDR1 SGHNT, CDR2 YENEEA. V shed 0 bases and J shed 7 bases, with 12 bases lying between them. CDR3 amino acids: CASSLDQRGSGELFF. The CDR3 region has the DNA TGTGCCAGCAGCTTAGATCAAAGGGGCAGCGGGGAGCTGTTTTTT.

A note on this clonotype: This may be a read error: a much more frequent sequence differs by one nucleotide. The J gene is TRBJ1-1, the V gene TRBV2; D gene ambiguous. Per germline, CDR1 SNHLY and CDR2 FYNNEI. The CDR3 runs 13 residues. CDR3 sequence: CASGERGNTEAFF. CDR3 in DNA: TGTGCCAGCGGTGAACGGGGGAACACTGAAGCTTTCTTT.

This clonotype has only a few counts. The chain has TRBV7-9 and TRBJ1-2; 10 bases line up with TRBD1. This CDR3 has 14 residues. Germline CDR1 SEHNR, CDR2 FQNEAQ (reference sequence). V shed 4 bases and J 8 bases; nucleotides not matched to a gene: 7. CDR3: CASSSGTGVIGYTF. Here the CDR3 DNA reads TGTGCCAGCAGCTCCGGGACAGGGGTTATCGGCTACACCTTC. The full variable domain, completed using reference TRBV7-9 and TRBJ1-2, is DTGVSQNPRHKITKRGQNVTFRCDPISEHNRLYWYRQTLGQGPEFLTYFQNEAQLEKSRLLSDRFSAERPKGSFSTLEIQRTEQGDSAMYLCASSSGTGVIGYTFGSGTRLTVV.

Many counts were recorded for this clonotype. V and J are TRBV7-9 and TRBJ1-1; no reliable D call. The V gene lost 1 base and the J gene lost 4 bases, with 7 bases spanning the gap. This CDR3 is built from 13 residues. Germline lookup yields CDR1 SEHNR and CDR2 FQNEAQ (reference sequence). CDR3 nucleotides: TGTGCCAGCAGCTTAGATTGGGGCACTGAAGCTTTCTTT. This sequence encodes CASSLDWGTEAFF.

This clonotype was observed many times. Written as DNA, the CDR3 is TGTGCCAGCAGCTTTCAGAATGAAGCTTTCTTT. Protein product: CASSFQNEAFF. The gene calls are TRBV7-9 and TRBJ1-1, with D uncertain. This CDR3 contains 11 residues. Germline CDR1 and CDR2: SEHNR and FQNEAQ (reference sequence). Trimming pared 3 bases from V and 7 bases from J, leaving 6 bases between.

V and J are TRBV7-2 and TRBJ2-2, with D hard to call. The CDR3 loop spans 14 amino acids. The germline V gene encodes CDR1 SGHTA and CDR2 FQGNSA. Trimming shortened V by 5 bases and J by 0 bases, and 7 bases separated the two germline ends. CDR3 nucleotides: TGTGCCAGCAGCAAACACGCGAACACCGGGGAGCTGTTTTTT. The encoded protein is CASSKHANTGELFF.

V gene TRBV30 combines with J gene TRBJ1-1; unclear D gene. CDR1 GTSNPN and CDR2 SVGIG come from the germline V gene (reference sequence). With 2 bases removed from V and 3 bases from J, the gap between germline ends came to 7 bases. The CDR3 loop spans 12 amino acids. In nucleotides, the CDR3 is TGTGCCTGGAGTAGGGTGCACACTGAAGCTTTCTTT. The encoded protein is CAWSRVHTEAFF.

This clonotype came up many times. The CDR3, as DNA: TGTGCCACCAGCAGTAGTGCGTACAATGAGCAGTTCTTC. Protein product: CATSSSAYNEQFF. This chain uses TRBV15 with TRBJ2-1; D is unclear. Trimming removed 3 bases from V and 4 bases from J, with 7 bases in between. CDR3 size: 13 residues. Looked up from germline, CDR1 is LNHNV and CDR2 is YYDKDF (reference sequence).

This clonotype was seen ten or more times. The chain carries TRBV5-1 and TRBJ1-4; D is uncertain. CDR1 and CDR2 (germline): SGHRS, YFSETQ. The CDR3 length is 15 residues. Trimming cost V 1 base and J 8 bases, with 15 bases left between them. Here the CDR3 DNA reads TGCGCCAGCAGCTTGTTTGGAACGACCGACGAAAAACTGTTTTTT. It yields the protein CASSLFGTTDEKLFF. Drawing the rest from reference TRBV5-1 and TRBJ1-4, the complete variable domain is KAGVTQTPRYLIKTRGQQVTLSCSPISGHRSVSWYQQTPGQGLQFLFEYFSETQRNKGNFPGRFSGRQFSNSRSEMNVSTLELGDSALYLCASSLFGTTDEKLFFGSGTQLSVL.

The rearrangement uses TRBV29-1 and TRBJ1-1; no clear D. The V end was cut by 7 bases, the J end by 5 bases, with 17 bases between. This CDR3 region has 13 residues. Looked up from germline, CDR1 is SQVTM and CDR2 is ANQGSEA. This CDR3 reads CSAAPGSKTEAFF. The CDR3 DNA reads TGCAGCGCCGCCCCCGGCTCGAAGACTGAAGCTTTCTTT.